This entry concerns a single TCR beta chain. The data were produced by immunoSEQ multiplex PCR, yet TCRdb's version contains in-frame clones alone and is incomplete. The sample has about 73,000 clones, approximately 91% seen once. CDR3 length: 14 amino acids. The J segment lost 4 bases and the V segment lost 0 bases, leaving 6 bases of the junction unmatched. Germline V CDR1 and CDR2: GTSNPN, SVGIG (reference sequence). This sample is part of a study of technical replicates of blood from several donors. The TCR was taken from a human donor in good health. Some clones in this sample may be carry-over from other donors' samples. This chain joins TRBV30 and TRBJ2-7; TRBD2 agrees at 7 bases. Sequences were obtained from PBMCs. CDR3 residues: CAWSVGGFGYEQYF. CDR3 coding DNA: TGTGCCTGGAGTGTGGGAGGGTTTGGTTACGAGCAGTACTTC.